Following are 21 T cell receptor beta chains from one sample sequenced in a study of blood T cell repertoires in COVID-19. Sequencing was performed with immunoSEQ multiplex PCR; in TCRdb, only in-frame clones are kept and a portion is missing. The sample lists approximately 180,000 clones, about 80% occurring once. The sample consisted of PBMCs or T cells enriched from blood (not recorded which). All receptors come from a woman aged 55-70 years with acute COVID-19.

J is TRBJ2-2 and V is TRBV19, with 7 bases fitting TRBD1. This CDR3 is built from 16 residues. Germline CDR1 and CDR2: LNHDA and SQIVND (reference sequence). J was trimmed by 0 bases and V by 5 bases; bases with no gene match: 6. The CDR3 bases are TGTGCCAGTAGTTCGGCCGGGACAGCGAACACCGGGGAGCTGTTTTTT. It translates to CASSSAGTANTGELFF.

This rearrangement joins TRBV6-2 or TRBV6-3 to TRBJ2-7; no firm D call. Trimming pared 6 bases from V and 3 bases from J, leaving 18 bases between. The CDR3 contains 15 residues. Germline loops: CDR1 MNHEY, CDR2 SVGEGT. CDR3 sequence reads: CASSPGPSGFYEQYF. The CDR3 DNA follows: TGTGCCAGCAGCCCGGGCCCCTCTGGATTCTACGAGCAGTACTTC.

J is TRBJ2-5 and V is TRBV3-1 (or the pseudogene TRBV3-2), with D possibly matching TRBD2 (5 bases). The V end was cut by 2 bases, the J end by 3 bases, with 10 bases between. Germline values: CDR1 LGHDT, CDR2 YNNKEL (reference sequence). This CDR3 is built from 14 residues. The CDR3 sequence: CASSQSGWEETQYF. The CDR3 DNA reads as TGTGCCAGCAGCCAATCGGGGTGGGAAGAGACCCAGTACTTC.

The V call is TRBV10-1, the J call TRBJ2-4; D is uncertain. The CDR3 has 14 amino acids. Germline assignment: CDR1 WNHNN and CDR2 SYGVQD (reference sequence). V was trimmed by 7 bases and J by 10 bases, leaving 20 bases between them. The CDR3: CASISVRPFPIQYF. CDR3 bases: TGCGCCAGCATCTCCGTGAGGCCCTTCCCTATTCAGTACTTC.

The sample holds one count of this clone. The chain couples TRBV6-5 to TRBJ2-5; TRBD1 matches 7 bases. J lost 4 bases, V lost 6 bases, and 11 bases had no gene match. The CDR3 spans 15 residues. The germline V gene has CDR1 MNHEY and CDR2 SVGAGI. DNA for the CDR3: TGTGCCAGCAGGCCGGACAGGAGACTATTAGAGACCCAGTACTTC. The encoded protein is CASRPDRRLLETQYF.

In its sample, this clone was seen a few times. The gene calls are TRBV15 and TRBJ2-1, with 9 nucleotides matching TRBD1. Germline-derived CDR1 and CDR2 are LNHNV and YYDKDF (reference sequence). Trimming removed 3 bases from V and 4 bases from J; junction bases left unmatched: 1. The CDR3 totals 14 residues. CDR3 protein: CATSRDRGYNEQFF. The CDR3 DNA sequence: TGTGCCACCAGCAGGGACAGGGGTTACAATGAGCAGTTCTTC.

This clone was seen only a few times. The V gene is TRBV6-2 or TRBV6-3, the J gene TRBJ2-2, with D unresolved. CDR1 MNHEY and CDR2 SVGEGT come from the germline V gene. The ends were cut back, 2 bases at V and 3 bases at J, with 7 bases in the middle. The CDR3 has 14 residues. CDR3 residues: CASSYTVDTGELFF. The CDR3 region has the DNA TGTGCCAGCAGTTACACAGTGGACACCGGGGAGCTGTTTTTT.

This rearrangement joins TRBV9 to TRBJ2-3; TRBD2 is a possible D gene (5 bases). The ends were cut back, 0 bases at V and 2 bases at J, with 10 bases in the middle. This CDR3 is built from 15 residues. Per germline, CDR1 SGDLS and CDR2 YYNGEE. The CDR3 reads CASSVEGLYTDTQYF. The CDR3 region has the DNA TGTGCCAGCAGCGTAGAAGGACTCTACACAGATACGCAGTATTTT.

The chain employs TRBV5-4 and TRBJ2-2, with D possibly matching TRBD2 (6 bases). The CDR3 is 14 residues long. Germline loops: CDR1 SGHNT, CDR2 YYREEE (reference sequence). The V gene lost 4 bases and the J gene lost 4 bases, with 11 bases spanning the gap. Here the CDR3 DNA reads TGTGCCAGCAGCCTCGGGGGTGGCACCGGGGAGCTGTTTTTT. Translating it yields CASSLGGGTGELFF.

The sample holds one count of this clone. The V call is TRBV27, the J call TRBJ2-3, with a possible D match to TRBD1 (6 bases). This CDR3 is built from 16 residues. CDR1 MNHEY and CDR2 SMNVEV come from the germline V gene (reference sequence). V was trimmed by 5 bases and J by 3 bases, leaving 18 bases between them. The CDR3 is CASSPMGAGFTDTQYF. CDR3 nucleotide sequence: TGTGCCAGCAGTCCAATGGGGGCAGGGTTTACAGATACGCAGTATTTT.

The chain is built from TRBV18 and TRBJ1-5; TRBD1 agrees at 7 bases. Trimming removed 5 bases from V and 2 bases from J; junction bases left unmatched: 9. CDR3 length: 16 amino acids. Per the germline V gene, CDR1 is KGHSH and CDR2 is LQKENI. The CDR3 here is CASSTRQGDGNQPQHF. The CDR3 DNA reads as TGTGCCAGCTCAACCCGCCAGGGGGATGGCAATCAGCCCCAGCATTTT. The full variable domain, completed using reference TRBV18 and TRBJ1-5, is NAGVMQNPRHLVRRRGQEARLRCSPMKGHSHVYWYRQLPEEGLKFMVYLQKENIIDESGMPKERFSAEFPKEGPSILRIQQVVRGDSAAYFCASSTRQGDGNQPQHFGDGTRLSIL.

CDR3 protein: CASSWRTANTEAFF. The CDR3 bases are TGTGCCAGCAGCTGGAGGACAGCGAACACTGAAGCTTTCTTT. The gene calls are TRBV5-6 and TRBJ1-1, with D perhaps TRBD1 (6 bases). Trimming stripped 3 bases from V and 1 base from J, with 10 bases between. Germline-derived CDR1 and CDR2 are SGHDT and YYEEEE. The CDR3 is 14 residues long.

The table lists this clone with a few counts. The rearrangement joins TRBV7-8 to TRBJ1-1; 11 bases agree with TRBD1. CDR1 SGHVS and CDR2 FQNEAQ come from the germline V gene. The CDR3 spans 18 residues. V was clipped by 1 base and J by 0 bases; unmatched bases: 7. The CDR3 loop is CASSLGSWTGGLNTEAFF. The CDR3 region has the DNA TGTGCCAGCAGCTTAGGATCCTGGACAGGGGGCTTGAACACTGAAGCTTTCTTT.

The CDR3 region is CAWSWGEDSPLHF. For the CDR3, the DNA is TGTGCCTGGAGTTGGGGGGAAGATTCACCCCTCCACTTT. This chain connects TRBV30 to TRBJ1-6, with a tentative D call TRBD1 (5 bases). CDR3 length equals 13 residues. Trimming stripped 2 bases from V and 8 bases from J, with 10 bases between. The germline V gene has CDR1 GTSNPN and CDR2 SVGIG (reference sequence). Variable domain in full (rest from reference TRBV30 and TRBJ1-6): SQTIHQWPATLVQPVGSPLSLECTVEGTSNPNLYWYRQAAGRGLQLLFYSVGIGQISSEVPQNLSASRPQDRQFILSSKKLLLSDSGFYLCAWSWGEDSPLHFGNGTRLTVT.

This clone has a single count. The chain couples TRBV5-1 to TRBJ1-1; 8 bases are shared with TRBD1. CDR1 is SGHRS and CDR2 is YFSETQ in the germline V gene. The CDR3 length is 18 residues. J lost 0 bases, V lost 4 bases, and 14 bases had no gene match. CDR3 bases: TGCGCCAGCAGCCTACGGACAGGGATGGGGGGCATGAACACTGAAGCTTTCTTT. Translation: CASSLRTGMGGMNTEAFF.

The chain is built from TRBV20-1 and TRBJ2-1, with D unresolved. This CDR3 comprises 11 residues. The V and J ends lost 4 bases and 6 bases respectively, with 7 bases between them. Germline V gene sequence: CDR1 DFQATT, CDR2 SNEGSKA (reference sequence). The chain's CDR3 is CSAMRFNEQFF. In DNA form, the CDR3 reads TGCAGTGCTATGCGGTTCAATGAGCAGTTCTTC.

The V gene is TRBV24-1, the J gene TRBJ1-1, with TRBD1 as a possible D gene (6 bases). CDR1 is KGHDR, CDR2 SFDVKD, per germline. V lost 4 bases to trimming and J lost 1 base, with 9 bases between them. The CDR3 is 14 amino acids. The CDR3 DNA reads as TGTGCCACCAGTGACCCCAGGGGGAACACTGAAGCTTTCTTT. The encoded protein is CATSDPRGNTEAFF.

The gene calls are TRBV7-8 and TRBJ1-3, with D unresolved. V shed 1 base and J shed 3 bases, with 13 bases lying between them. This CDR3 is 16 amino acids long. CDR1 and CDR2 from the germline V gene are SGHVS and FQNEAQ. CDR3 region: CASSLGLPRVGNTIYF. The CDR3 DNA is TGTGCCAGCAGCTTAGGCCTCCCGCGGGTTGGAAACACCATATATTTT. Variable domain in full (rest from reference TRBV7-8 and TRBJ1-3): GAGVSQSPRYKVAKRGQDVALRCDPISGHVSLFWYQQALGQGPEFLTYFQNEAQLDKSGLPSDRFFAERPEGSVSTLKIQRTQQEDSAVYLCASSLGLPRVGNTIYFGEGSWLTVV.

The gene calls are TRBV28 and TRBJ2-7; unclear D gene. The CDR3 extends over 12 amino acids. Germline V lookup: CDR1 MDHEN, CDR2 SYDVKM. With 6 bases removed from V and 2 bases from J, the gap between germline ends came to 8 bases. Here the CDR3 DNA reads TGTGCCAGCAGCCAACAGACCTACGAGCAGTACGTC. This translates into CASSQQTYEQYV.

The chain carries TRBV29-1 and TRBJ2-2, with 7 bases that match TRBD1. V lost 3 bases and J lost 6; bases outside the gene matches: 13. Germline V gives CDR1 SQVTM, CDR2 ANQGSEA. This CDR3 has 16 residues. CDR3 residues: CSVDRGSKGAPGELFF. DNA for the CDR3: TGCAGCGTTGATAGAGGGTCTAAGGGGGCGCCCGGGGAGCTGTTTTTT.

The gene calls are TRBV19 and TRBJ1-1; the match to TRBD1 covers 9 bases. The junction had 4 bases not matched to a gene; V was cut back by 1 base and J by 4 bases. Per the germline V gene, CDR1 is LNHDA and CDR2 is SQIVND (reference sequence). There are 15 residues in the CDR3. The DNA of the CDR3 is TGTGCCAGTAGTATAGGGGGACAGGGCGGCACTGAAGCTTTCTTT. Protein product: CASSIGGQGGTEAFF.